The next 18 T cell receptor beta chains were all read from a single sample in a study of blood T cell repertoires in COVID-19. Data came from immunoSEQ multiplex PCR; TCRdb stores just in-frame clones and leaves some out. The data hold around 160,000 clones, with about 90% observed a single time. Material: peripheral blood. Source of these receptors: a man in his sixties with acute or convalescent COVID-19.

This chain connects TRBV7-2 to TRBJ1-6, with 7 positions matching TRBD1. The V and J ends lost 3 bases and 9 bases, in that order; junction bases with no gene match: 2. The CDR3 is 13 residues long. Germline V gene lookup returns CDR1 SGHTA and CDR2 FQGNSA. The chain's CDR3 is CASSFGTASPLHF. CDR3 nucleotide sequence: TGTGCCAGCAGCTTCGGGACAGCTTCACCCCTCCACTTT. The entire variable domain, with the rest obtained from reference TRBV7-2 and TRBJ1-6, is as follows: GAGVSQSPSNKVTEKGKDVELRCDPISGHTALYWYRQSLGQGLEFLIYFQGNSAPDKSGLPSDRFSAERTGGSVSTLTIQRTQQEDSAVYLCASSFGTASPLHFGNGTRLTVT.

The chain combines TRBV5-1 with TRBJ2-7; 7 bases match TRBD1. Germline CDR1 and CDR2: SGHRS and YFSETQ. With V trimmed by 6 bases and J by 2 bases, 8 bases remained unmatched. This CDR3 comprises 14 residues. CDR3 protein: CASTLWDSAYEQYF. DNA of the CDR3: TGCGCCAGCACCTTATGGGACAGTGCCTACGAGCAGTACTTC.

This chain links TRBV19 with TRBJ1-2; 10 bases are shared with TRBD1. Germline V CDR1 and CDR2: LNHDA, SQIVND (reference sequence). There are 14 residues in the CDR3. Trimming took 7 bases from V and 0 from J; bases not matched to a gene: 2. The CDR3 DNA reads as TGTGCCAGTAAGGGACAGGGGACTAACTATGGCTACACCTTC. Translating it yields CASKGQGTNYGYTF.

The chain combines TRBV24-1 with TRBJ2-3, with D perhaps matching TRBD1 (6 bases). CDR1 and CDR2 (germline): KGHDR, SFDVKD. CDR3 length: 16 amino acids. Deletions cut 3 bases from V and 0 bases from J, with 12 bases between. The CDR3 sequence is CATSDVQGTSTDTQYF. Here the CDR3 DNA reads TGTGCCACCAGTGATGTACAGGGAACTAGCACAGATACGCAGTATTTT.

CDR3 region: CAWSVGGGSYEQYF. The CDR3 coding sequence is TGTGCCTGGAGTGTCGGGGGGGGAAGCTACGAGCAGTACTTC. The chain couples TRBV30 to TRBJ2-7; 8 bases are shared with TRBD2. This CDR3 has 14 residues. CDR1 is GTSNPN and CDR2 is SVGIG in the germline V gene (reference sequence). V lost 0 bases to trimming and J lost 3 bases; unmatched junction nucleotides: 4.

The chain employs TRBV5-6 and TRBJ2-5, with 7 bases fitting TRBD1. The junction had 10 bases not matched to a gene; V was cut back by 4 bases and J by 1 base. Germline V CDR1 and CDR2: SGHDT, YYEEEE. The CDR3 runs to 16 residues. The CDR3 sequence: CASSLVAHRGQETQYF. In nucleotides, the CDR3 is TGTGCCAGCAGCCTTGTCGCCCACAGGGGCCAAGAGACCCAGTACTTC.

In nucleotides, the CDR3 is TGTGCCAGCAGCCCCCGGGAAGGGGGCCGAACTAATGAAAAACTGTTTTTT. Its translation is CASSPREGGRTNEKLFF. V gene TRBV11-2 combines with J gene TRBJ1-4; 7 bases align to TRBD1. The V gene end was trimmed by 5 bases and the J gene end by 1 base; junction bases not matched to a gene: 10. Germline CDR1 reads SGHAT; CDR2 reads FQNNGV. This CDR3 spans 17 amino acids.

This chain links TRBV6-6 with TRBJ2-3, with TRBD1 identical over 10 bases. The CDR3 consists of 14 residues. Germline CDR1 is MNHNY and CDR2 is SVGAGI (reference sequence). J gave up 2 bases and V 8 bases, and 4 bases lay outside the gene matches. CDR3 nucleotide sequence: TGTGCCAGCTTCCGACAGGGGGCCACAGATACGCAGTATTTT. Its protein is CASFRQGATDTQYF.

In its sample, this clone was seen a few times. The V gene is TRBV6-5, the J gene TRBJ1-1; a weak D match, TRBD1 (5 bases). V was clipped by 8 bases and J by 1 base, with 14 bases between them. Germline loops: CDR1 MNHEY, CDR2 SVGAGI. The CDR3 sequence is 14 residues long. CDR3 DNA: TGTGCCAGCTATGCAGGACAAAGGAACACTGAAGCTTTCTTT. It encodes CASYAGQRNTEAFF.

This chain links TRBV28 with TRBJ2-7, with D possibly TRBD1 on 5 matching bases. Trimming removed 3 bases from V and 3 bases from J, with 6 bases in between. This CDR3 contains 12 residues. Germline V gene lookup returns CDR1 MDHEN and CDR2 SYDVKM. CDR3 DNA: TGTGCCAGCAGTTTGACAGTCTACGAGCAGTACTTC. Amino acid sequence: CASSLTVYEQYF.

This chain uses TRBV7-3 with TRBJ1-1, with TRBD1 matching over 7 bases. V was clipped by 6 bases and J by 6 bases; unmatched bases: 13. Germline CDR1 is SGHTA and CDR2 is FQGTGA. There are 15 residues in the CDR3. This chain's CDR3 is CASSPQGGVSSEAFF. The CDR3 coding sequence is TGTGCCAGCAGTCCCCAGGGGGGAGTTTCTTCTGAAGCTTTCTTT.

The CDR3 sequence is CASSLGYGDRGGYTF. The CDR3 nucleotides read TGTGCCAGCAGCTTAGGTTACGGTGACAGGGGTGGCTACACCTTC. The chain recombines TRBV7-9 with TRBJ1-2, with TRBD1 matching over 8 bases. Per germline, CDR1 SEHNR and CDR2 FQNEAQ (reference sequence). CDR3 length: 15 amino acids. V lost 1 base and J lost 7; bases outside the gene matches: 8.

V and J are TRBV27 and TRBJ2-3; 12 bases match TRBD2. The CDR3 loop spans 15 amino acids. CDR1 and CDR2 (germline): MNHEY, SMNVEV (reference sequence). V lost 5 bases and J lost 7; bases outside the gene matches: 7. CDR3 protein: CASSLTSGGSYTQYF. The CDR3 DNA sequence: TGTGCCAGCAGTCTGACTAGCGGGGGAAGTTATACGCAGTATTTT.

The chain is built from TRBV2 and TRBJ1-5; 8 bases match TRBD1. Germline loops: CDR1 SNHLY, CDR2 FYNNEI. CDR3 length equals 15 residues. Germline trimming cut 3 bases from V and 6 bases from J; bases unmatched to any gene: 7. The CDR3 protein is CASSEGRGRGQPQHF. DNA of the CDR3: TGTGCCAGCAGTGAGGGCAGGGGGCGAGGTCAGCCCCAGCATTTT.

V gene TRBV3-1 (or the pseudogene TRBV3-2) combines with J gene TRBJ1-1; D is possibly TRBD1 (5 bases). Germline loops: CDR1 LGHDT, CDR2 YNNKEL (reference sequence). This CDR3 is built from 15 residues. V was trimmed by 4 bases and J by 0 bases, leaving 12 bases between them. The DNA of the CDR3 is TGTGCCAGCAGCCCGACCCAGACAGTGAACACTGAAGCTTTCTTT. The encoded protein is CASSPTQTVNTEAFF.

This clone was found once. The chain employs TRBV19 and TRBJ1-2; D not certain. Deletions cut 3 bases from V and 5 bases from J, with 10 bases between. The germline CDR1 and CDR2 sequences are LNHDA and SQIVND (reference sequence). CDR3 length: 13 amino acids. The CDR3 loop is CASSITSGYGYTF. Here the CDR3 DNA reads TGTGCCAGTAGTATTACGTCGGGATATGGCTACACCTTC.

J is TRBJ2-2 and V is TRBV6-1; D gene unclear. The CDR3 totals 15 residues. Trimming pared 2 bases from V and 2 bases from J, leaving 9 bases between. Looked up from germline, CDR1 is MNHNS and CDR2 is SASEGT. The CDR3 here is CASSESYYNTGELFF. CDR3 bases: TGTGCCAGCAGTGAATCGTACTATAACACCGGGGAGCTGTTTTTT.

The V call is TRBV5-1, the J call TRBJ1-1, with a possible D match to TRBD1 (5 bases). This CDR3 contains 14 residues. Germline CDR1 and CDR2: SGHRS and YFSETQ. V dropped 4 bases and J dropped 1 base, with 11 bases sitting between them. The CDR3 here is CASSARASNTEAFF. DNA for the CDR3: TGCGCCAGCAGCGCCAGGGCCTCGAACACTGAAGCTTTCTTT.